This paragraph covers one T cell receptor (beta chain) sequence. Its matching antigen is unknown. Patients all relapsed after autologous stem cell transplantation, and there was variation in brentuximab vedotin exposure. This sample is part of a study of PD-1 blockade in classical Hodgkin lymphoma. Assay used: immunoSEQ multiplex PCR; TCRdb lists only in-frame clones, some missing. Of 72,000 or so clones in the sample, 90% to 95% are singletons; the top ten hold around 8.5%. The CDR3 contains 14 residues. V lost 6 bases to trimming and J lost 10 bases, with 19 bases between them. The germline V gene has CDR1 PRHDT and CDR2 FYEKMQ (reference sequence). Study outcomes and limitations: The diversity seen at baseline in complete responders resembled that of newly diagnosed patients. CD4+ but not CD8+ TCR diversity rose significantly by C4D1. Newly diagnosed patients were reported to exhibit reduced baseline TCR diversity relative to healthy donors.

This chain uses TRBV13 with TRBJ2-1, with D tentatively TRBD2 (5 bases). The receptor was derived from a human donor with classical Hodgkin lymphoma. The source was peripheral blood mononuclear cells (PBMCs), collected at baseline. CDR3 amino acids: CASSPLVAGPEQFF. CDR3 in DNA: TGTGCCAGCAGTCCACTAGTGGCTGGTCCCGAGCAGTTCTTC.